This T cell receptor (beta chain) is drawn from a study of blood T cell repertoires in COVID-19. Study-wide background: Donors in the United States, Italy and Spain gave samples during acute or convalescent COVID-19.

V lost 10 bases to trimming and J lost 3 bases, with 19 bases between them. CDR1 and CDR2 from the germline V gene are MNHEY and SVGAGI. The CDR3 extends over 14 amino acids. The Seattle site enrolled patients during active infection and followed them longitudinally. Per the original data handling: From reference gene primer amplification, estimates of nucleated cell counts were derived. Clones were sequenced by immunoSEQ multiplex PCR, and TCRdb holds only the in-frame ones, with some missing. D and trimming were read from the DNA, whereas the V and J calls and clone size are those reported in that table. Of approximately 210,000 clones listed, 94% were seen once; the top ten hold about 0.76%.

The sequencing input was peripheral blood. The sequence derives from a man aged 25-45 years with COVID-19, enrolled during active disease. This chain joins TRBV6-5 and TRBJ2-7, with a weak D call TRBD2 (5 bases). In nucleotides, the CDR3 is TGTGCCACTCGAGAACCGGGATTTAGCTACGAGCAGTACTTC. It translates to CATREPGFSYEQYF.